The entry below gives a single T cell receptor (beta chain) sequence along with its context. The antigen is unknown. The PCR was carried out with 60 Vbeta primers and 13 Jbeta primers. Sequencing was performed with immunoSEQ multiplex PCR; in TCRdb, only in-frame clones are kept and a portion is missing. Its listing shows about 190,000 clones. This CDR3 has 13 residues. Trimming cost V 6 bases and J 4 bases, with 10 bases left between them. Germline V gives CDR1 MNHNS, CDR2 SASEGT. This sample stems from a study of cytomegalovirus exposure and HLA in healthy donors. Study results and caveats: A later examination showed that TCR association rates differed by HLA locus, with DRB1 most and HLA-C fewest. Earlier analysis yielded a pattern in which most TCR beta V segments were productive about 90% or about 30% of the time. Across donors, most TCRs were seen rarely, yet some public ones were widespread.

It was healthy bone marrow donors who served as donors. The TCR originated in a woman aged 25-40 years in good health and CMV-seropositive. The sequencing input was PBMCs. The chain links TRBV6-1 to TRBJ1-5; perhaps TRBD1 as D (5 bases). CDR3 nucleotide sequence: TGTGCCAGCAGCCTACAGGAAAATCAGCCCCAGCATTTT. Translating it yields CASSLQENQPQHF.